These 19 T cell receptor beta chains share one sample of origin, sequenced in a study of cytomegalovirus exposure and HLA in healthy donors. The PCR employed 60 Vbeta primers together with 13 Jbeta primers. Only in-frame clones appear in the TCRdb table, and some are missing; sequencing was by immunoSEQ multiplex PCR. Among around 160,000 clones, roughly 70% were seen once, and the ten largest hold less than 3.5%. Specimen: PBMCs. The receptors here all came from a woman in her forties in good health and CMV-seropositive.

This chain connects TRBV10-3 to TRBJ2-1; TRBD2 agrees at 8 bases. V was pared by 0 bases and J by 3 bases, with 1 base of the junction left unmatched. The CDR3 is made up of 15 amino acids. The germline gives CDR1 ENHRY, CDR2 SYGVKD. CDR3 sequence reads: CAISESLAGYNEQFF. Written as DNA, the CDR3 is TGTGCCATCAGTGAGTCGCTAGCGGGCTACAATGAGCAGTTCTTC.

This chain uses TRBV27 with TRBJ2-7; 9 bases match TRBD2. The CDR3 runs 15 residues. Germline V gene sequence: CDR1 MNHEY, CDR2 SMNVEV (reference sequence). J gave up 4 bases and V 2 bases, and 6 bases lay outside the gene matches. CDR3 region: CASSLAGGRNYEQYF. CDR3 DNA: TGTGCCAGCAGTTTAGCGGGAGGGCGGAATTACGAGCAGTACTTC.

This chain uses TRBV28 with TRBJ2-1, with 9 bases identical to TRBD1. V trimming: 6 bases; J trimming: 12 bases; junction bases outside the gene matches: 15. CDR1 is MDHEN, CDR2 SYDVKM, per germline. The CDR3 has 15 amino acids. The DNA of the CDR3 is TGTGCCAGCAGGGACGGGACAGGGAGACAATTTGGGCAGTTCTTC. Its protein is CASRDGTGRQFGQFF.

This clone was found once. The rearrangement links TRBV7-8 to TRBJ2-7; 9 nucleotides align to TRBD1. The germline V gene encodes CDR1 SGHVS and CDR2 FQNEAQ. This CDR3 has 17 residues. The junction had 13 bases not matched to a gene; V was cut back by 4 bases and J by 3 bases. The CDR3 here is CASSSRPGTGRNYEQYF. CDR3 DNA: TGTGCCAGCAGCTCAAGACCCGGGACAGGGCGAAACTACGAGCAGTACTTC.

The rearrangement joins TRBV9 to TRBJ2-5; tentative D call: TRBD2 (6 bases). The germline gives CDR1 SGDLS, CDR2 YYNGEE. Trimming cost V 4 bases and J 4 bases, with 17 bases left between them. This CDR3 contains 15 residues. CDR3 sequence: CASSPRLGTAETQYF. The CDR3 DNA reads as TGTGCCAGCAGCCCCCGACTAGGAACCGCAGAGACCCAGTACTTC.

This chain links TRBV5-4 with TRBJ2-2; TRBD1 is a possible D gene (7 bases). The V gene's germline CDR1 is SGHNT and CDR2 YYREEE (reference sequence). The CDR3 is 16 residues long. V lost 0 bases, J lost 4 bases, and 13 bases lay in between. The CDR3 protein is CASSLGQGGTTGELFF. The CDR3 region has the DNA TGTGCCAGCAGCTTGGGGCAGGGGGGTACCACCGGGGAGCTGTTTTTT. Together with reference TRBV5-4 and TRBJ2-2, the CDR3 gives the full variable domain: ETGVTQSPTHLIKTRGQQVTLRCSSQSGHNTVSWYQQALGQGPQFIFQYYREEENGRGNFPPRFSGLQFPNYSSELNVNALELDDSALYLCASSLGQGGTTGELFFGEGSRLTVL.

The chain links TRBV7-6 to TRBJ2-3, with 13 bases matching TRBD2. With 1 base clipped from V and 2 bases from J, the junction kept 12 bases outside the gene matches. The CDR3 length is 20 residues. Germline V CDR1 and CDR2: SGHVS, FNYEAQ. The CDR3 sequence: CASSLGVSDGLAGDTDTQYF. The DNA of the CDR3 is TGTGCCAGCAGCTTAGGAGTCAGCGATGGACTAGCGGGGGACACAGATACGCAGTATTTT. Full variable domain (missing parts from reference TRBV7-6 and TRBJ2-3): GAGVSQSPRYKVTKRGQDVALRCDPISGHVSLYWYRQALGQGPEFLTYFNYEAQQDKSGLPNDRFSAERPEGSISTLTIQRTEQRDSAMYRCASSLGVSDGLAGDTDTQYFGPGTRLTVL.

This clone was found a few times. The chain joins TRBV2 to TRBJ2-1, with 12 bases aligning to TRBD1. V lost 6 bases and J lost 6; bases outside the gene matches: 6. There are 15 residues in the CDR3. Germline V gives CDR1 SNHLY, CDR2 FYNNEI. CDR3 region: CASSTGTGGFNEQFF. CDR3 bases: TGTGCCAGCAGCACCGGGACAGGGGGCTTCAATGAGCAGTTCTTC.

This chain links TRBV5-1 with TRBJ2-1; 7 bases line up with TRBD1. After removal of 4 bases from V and 2 bases from J, the junction contained 6 bases not matched to a gene. CDR1 SGHRS and CDR2 YFSETQ come from the germline V gene. This CDR3 region has 15 residues. CDR3 bases: TGCGCCAGCAGCCAGAAGGGACAGCCCTACAATGAGCAGTTCTTC. Residues: CASSQKGQPYNEQFF.

The chain combines TRBV6-1 with TRBJ2-7; 12 nucleotides align to TRBD2. The germline V gene encodes CDR1 MNHNS and CDR2 SASEGT. V gave up 7 bases and J gave up 5 bases; unmatched junction bases: 6. The CDR3 runs to 14 residues. CDR3 region: CASTPSSGGDEQYF. Written as DNA, the CDR3 is TGTGCCAGCACCCCTTCTAGCGGGGGGGACGAGCAGTACTTC.

This clone showed up just a few times. V and J are TRBV11-2 and TRBJ2-3, with 10 positions matching TRBD2. This CDR3 is built from 15 residues. Germline CDR1 and CDR2: SGHAT and FQNNGV. V shed 5 bases and J 0 bases; nucleotides not matched to a gene: 2. The chain's CDR3 is CASSLTSGSTDTQYF. The CDR3 DNA sequence: TGTGCCAGCAGCCTGACTAGCGGGAGCACAGATACGCAGTATTTT.

The chain combines TRBV7-3 with TRBJ1-6, with D unclear. Trimming removed 0 bases from V and 8 bases from J, with 5 bases in between. The CDR3 runs 13 residues. The V gene's germline CDR1 is SGHTA and CDR2 FQGTGA. CDR3 in amino acids: CASSLTGDSPLHF. CDR3 sequence (DNA): TGTGCCAGCAGCTTAACGGGAGATTCACCCCTCCACTTT. Full variable domain (outside the CDR3, taken from reference TRBV7-3 and TRBJ1-6): GAGVSQTPSNKVTEKGKYVELRCDPISGHTALYWYRQSLGQGPEFLIYFQGTGAADDSGLPNDRFFAVRPEGSVSTLKIQRTERGDSAVYLCASSLTGDSPLHFGNGTRLTVT.

V usage is TRBV29-1 and J usage is TRBJ1-2, with a tentative D call TRBD1 (6 bases). The V gene lost 7 bases and the J gene lost 0 bases, with 12 bases spanning the gap. The CDR3 is made up of 13 amino acids. The germline gives CDR1 SQVTM, CDR2 ANQGSEA. CDR3 in DNA: TGCAGCGCCACAGGGCCTCCTAACTATGGCTACACCTTC. Its translation: CSATGPPNYGYTF. Using reference TRBV29-1 and TRBJ1-2 for the parts outside the CDR3, the full variable domain is SAVISQKPSRDICQRGTSLTIQCQVDSQVTMMFWYRQQPGQSLTLIATANQGSEATYESGFVIDKFPISRPNLTFSTLTVSNMSPEDSSIYLCSATGPPNYGYTFGSGTRLTVV.

V is TRBV5-6 and J is TRBJ2-3; TRBD2 agrees at 11 bases. V trimming: 3 bases; J trimming: 4 bases; junction bases outside the gene matches: 7. The length of the CDR3 is 16 residues. Germline assignment: CDR1 SGHDT and CDR2 YYEEEE. The CDR3 loop reads CASSSLAGGGADTQYF. CDR3 nucleotides: TGTGCCAGCAGCTCCTTAGCGGGAGGGGGTGCAGATACGCAGTATTTT.

J is TRBJ2-1 and V is TRBV11-2; no clear D gene. Germline lookup yields CDR1 SGHAT and CDR2 FQNNGV. V was cut by 4 bases and J by 0 bases, with 13 bases left in between. CDR3 size: 16 residues. As DNA, the CDR3 is TGTGCCAGCAGCTCCCCGTCCTTTTCCTCCTACAATGAGCAGTTCTTC. It yields the protein CASSSPSFSSYNEQFF.

This clone was picked up a small number of times. V usage is TRBV7-2 and J usage is TRBJ1-2, with D possibly matching TRBD1 (5 bases). V was pared by 1 base and J by 6 bases, with 15 bases between. Germline loops: CDR1 SGHTA, CDR2 FQGNSA. CDR3 length: 15 amino acids. CDR3 loop: CASSLGFQGRHGYTF. In DNA, the CDR3 is TGTGCCAGCAGCTTAGGTTTTCAGGGAAGGCATGGCTACACCTTC.

V gene TRBV28 combines with J gene TRBJ1-1; no clear D gene. The length of the CDR3 is 13 residues. CDR1 and CDR2 from the germline V gene are MDHEN and SYDVKM. V dropped 3 bases and J dropped 10 bases, with 15 bases sitting between them. In DNA form, the CDR3 reads TGTGCCAGCAGTTTCGGGGAAACACTGGGAGCTTTCTTT. Translating gives CASSFGETLGAFF.

The chain joins TRBV7-2 to TRBJ2-1, with 11 bases identical to TRBD2. Germline-derived CDR1 and CDR2 are SGHTA and FQGNSA. The V gene end was trimmed by 5 bases and the J gene end by 5 bases; junction bases not matched to a gene: 2. This CDR3 comprises 14 residues. The CDR3 reads CASSPGLADNEQFF. CDR3 bases: TGTGCCAGCAGCCCGGGACTAGCGGACAATGAGCAGTTCTTC.

V gene TRBV19 combines with J gene TRBJ2-2, with 8 bases aligning to TRBD2. This CDR3 has 16 amino acids. Trimming cost V 2 bases and J 1 base; bases outside gene matches: 3. Germline CDR1 and CDR2: LNHDA and SQIVND (reference sequence). The CDR3 reads CASSIPGGKNTGELFF. DNA for the CDR3: TGTGCCAGTAGTATACCGGGGGGGAAGAACACCGGGGAGCTGTTTTTT. Complete variable domain (other parts from reference TRBV19 and TRBJ2-2): DGGITQSPKYLFRKEGQNVTLSCEQNLNHDAMYWYRQDPGQGLRLIYYSQIVNDFQKGDIAEGYSVSREKKESFPLTVTSAQKNPTAFYLCASSIPGGKNTGELFFGEGSRLTVL.